What follows are 10 T cell receptor beta chains derived from one specimen sequenced in a study of T cell responses to AZD1222 COVID-19 vaccine. Sequencing used immunoSEQ multiplex PCR; TCRdb keeps in-frame clones, though not all of them. The sample has some 99,000 clones, more than 75% seen once; the top ten hold about 4.6%. Sequencing was performed on peripheral blood, taken 28 days after the second AZD1222 dose. Receptors originate from an adult who received the AZD1222 COVID-19 vaccine.

There are a few counts of this clone. The rearrangement joins TRBV29-1 to TRBJ1-1; D uncertain. Germline CDR1 SQVTM, CDR2 ANQGSEA. V was trimmed by 2 bases and J by 1 base, leaving 8 bases between them. The length of the CDR3 is 13 residues. DNA for the CDR3: TGCAGCGTTGAAAGCTCTGGGAACACTGAAGCTTTCTTT. The encoded protein is CSVESSGNTEAFF. Using reference TRBV29-1 and TRBJ1-1 for the parts outside the CDR3, the full variable domain is SAVISQKPSRDICQRGTSLTIQCQVDSQVTMMFWYRQQPGQSLTLIATANQGSEATYESGFVIDKFPISRPNLTFSTLTVSNMSPEDSSIYLCSVESSGNTEAFFGQGTRLTVV.

V gene TRBV9 combines with J gene TRBJ1-4; TRBD1 aligns across 7 bases. V was pared by 6 bases and J by 8 bases, with 10 bases of the junction left unmatched. Per the germline V gene, CDR1 is SGDLS and CDR2 is YYNGEE. The CDR3 runs 14 residues. CDR3 sequence (DNA): TGTGCCAGCACAAAGACAGGGACGGCGGAAAAACTGTTTTTT. Its protein product is CASTKTGTAEKLFF.

This sequence joins TRBV9 and TRBJ1-1, with 8 bases matching TRBD1. The germline CDR1 and CDR2 sequences are SGDLS and YYNGEE. CDR3 length equals 14 residues. V gave up 6 bases and J gave up 0 bases; unmatched junction bases: 4. DNA for the CDR3: TGTGCCAGCACCCAGGGGGCCATGAACACTGAAGCTTTCTTT. It codes for CASTQGAMNTEAFF.

CDR3 loop: CASSLGDTQYF. The CDR3 nucleotides are TGTGCCAGCAGCCTCGGAGATACGCAGTATTTT. The chain recombines TRBV16 with TRBJ2-3; D is undetermined. The length of the CDR3 is 11 residues. Trimming pared 4 bases from V and 5 bases from J, leaving 4 bases between. Germline values: CDR1 KGHSY, CDR2 FQNENV. The entire variable domain, with the rest obtained from reference TRBV16 and TRBJ2-3, is as follows: GEEVAQTPKHLVRGEGQKAKLYCAPIKGHSYVFWYQQVLKNEFKFLISFQNENVFDETGMPKERFSAKCLPNSPCSLEIQATKLEDSAVYFCASSLGDTQYFGPGTRLTVL.

The chain has TRBV27 and TRBJ2-2; possibly TRBD2 for D (6 bases). The V gene lost 7 bases and the J gene lost 3 bases, with 12 bases spanning the gap. Looked up from germline, CDR1 is MNHEY and CDR2 is SMNVEV (reference sequence). This CDR3 comprises 14 residues. The CDR3 nucleotides are TGTGCCAGCACCGCGGGAATCTACACCGGGGAGCTGTTTTTT. As protein: CASTAGIYTGELFF.

V and J are TRBV6-5 and TRBJ2-7, with TRBD1 identical over 8 bases. After removal of 6 bases from V and 3 bases from J, the junction contained 4 bases not matched to a gene. There are 13 residues in the CDR3. The V gene's germline CDR1 is MNHEY and CDR2 SVGAGI. The DNA of the CDR3 is TGTGCCAGCAGCCTCAGGGGGCGCTACGAGCAGTACTTC. Encoded protein: CASSLRGRYEQYF.

This clone was observed a single time. CDR3 nucleotide sequence: TGTGCCAGTAGTCTGCGCCAGGGTGGCTACACCTTC. It codes for CASSLRQGGYTF. The rearrangement joins TRBV19 to TRBJ1-2; maybe TRBD1 (5 bases). The CDR3 has 12 residues. Trimming shortened V by 5 bases and J by 7 bases, and 11 bases separated the two germline ends. From germline, CDR1 is LNHDA and CDR2 SQIVND (reference sequence).

CDR3 in DNA: TGTGCCAGCAGCTTATCCCAGGGGTTTGGCGAAGCTTTCTTT. It codes for CASSLSQGFGEAFF. The J gene is TRBJ1-1, the V gene TRBV11-1; tentative D call: TRBD1 (6 bases). CDR3 length: 14 amino acids. V dropped 2 bases and J dropped 8 bases, with 15 bases sitting between them. Germline V CDR1 and CDR2: SGHAT, FQDESV (reference sequence).

The V call is TRBV7-9, the J call TRBJ2-7; the D gene is possibly TRBD2 (6 bases). Germline V gene sequence: CDR1 SEHNR, CDR2 FQNEAQ (reference sequence). This CDR3 is 14 amino acids long. V gave up 5 bases and J gave up 2 bases, with 13 bases separating them. The CDR3 here is CASSPRGTAYEQYF. DNA for the CDR3: TGTGCCAGCAGCCCGCGGGGTACGGCCTACGAGCAGTACTTC.

The chain joins TRBV19 to TRBJ2-1; unclear D gene. CDR1 LNHDA and CDR2 SQIVND come from the germline V gene (reference sequence). V lost 5 bases to trimming and J lost 6 bases, with 14 bases between them. This CDR3 contains 14 residues. CDR3 sequence reads: CASSSLPGLNEQFF. The CDR3 region has the DNA TGTGCCAGTAGTTCTTTGCCGGGTCTCAATGAGCAGTTCTTC.